This is a list of T cell receptor beta chains from one sample in a study of blood T cell repertoires in COVID-19. Here immunoSEQ multiplex PCR was the method, and the copy in TCRdb shows in-frame clones only, minus some. The data show about 100,000 clones, 91% seen once. Sequencing used peripheral blood. Receptor source: a man in his fifties or sixties with acute or convalescent COVID-19. Each CDR3 is given with its conserved first and last residue. Clone sizes are given selectively: once, few, many, or a class where the clone is expanded.

clone_size: once; j_call: TRBJ1-6; v_call: TRBV5-1; cdr3_length: 15; cdr3_aa: CASRIRTENNSPLHF
clone_size: NA; j_call: TRBJ2-5; v_call: TRBV7-6; cdr3_length: 18; cdr3_aa: CASSFSNTSGSLWETQYF
clone_size: once; j_call: TRBJ2-7; v_call: TRBV6-5; cdr3_length: 14; cdr3_aa: CASNPDRGVAGQYF
clone_size: NA; j_call: TRBJ2-3; v_call: TRBV3-1/TRBV3-2; cdr3_length: 19; cdr3_aa: CASSQDPKIMQVSTDTQYF
clone_size: NA; j_call: TRBJ1-2; v_call: TRBV19; cdr3_length: 16; cdr3_aa: CASSIVRTGDREGYTF
clone_size: NA; j_call: TRBJ2-1; v_call: TRBV10-2; cdr3_length: 13; cdr3_aa: CASQLTQGNEQFF
clone_size: NA; j_call: TRBJ1-5; v_call: TRBV6-5; cdr3_length: 15; cdr3_aa: CASSYSRDSNQPQHF
clone_size: NA; j_call: TRBJ1-3; v_call: TRBV14; cdr3_length: 14; cdr3_aa: CASSRPEYGNTIYF
clone_size: NA; j_call: TRBJ1-2; v_call: TRBV19; cdr3_length: 14; cdr3_aa: CASSIPPPGGGYTF
clone_size: NA; j_call: TRBJ1-1; v_call: TRBV28; cdr3_length: 15; cdr3_aa: CASSLGGIMNTEAFF
clone_size: once; j_call: TRBJ2-7; v_call: TRBV29-1; cdr3_length: 15; cdr3_aa: CSVEGLAGGSYEQYF
clone_size: NA; j_call: TRBJ2-7; v_call: TRBV19; cdr3_length: 11; cdr3_aa: CASGQAYEQYF
clone_size: once; j_call: TRBJ1-6; v_call: TRBV19; cdr3_length: 14; cdr3_aa: CASSIVSDNSPLHF
clone_size: few; j_call: TRBJ2-5; v_call: TRBV2; cdr3_length: 17; cdr3_aa: CASSDQSGLGGQETQYF
clone_size: NA; j_call: TRBJ2-2; v_call: TRBV27; cdr3_length: 20; cdr3_aa: CASRPNGGSWIGTKTGELFF
clone_size: NA; j_call: TRBJ1-3; v_call: TRBV3-1/TRBV3-2; cdr3_length: 13; cdr3_aa: CASRQGTENTIYF
clone_size: NA; j_call: TRBJ1-3; v_call: TRBV27; cdr3_length: 16; cdr3_aa: CASSLGGQGAGNTIYF
clone_size: NA; j_call: TRBJ2-3; v_call: TRBV6-2/TRBV6-3; cdr3_length: 14; cdr3_aa: CASSSGGSTDTQYF
clone_size: NA; j_call: TRBJ1-2; v_call: TRBV5-6; cdr3_length: 13; cdr3_aa: CASSLVRNYGYTF
clone_size: NA; j_call: TRBJ2-3; v_call: TRBV6-5; cdr3_length: 16; cdr3_aa: CASSYSMTGSTDTQYF
clone_size: NA; j_call: TRBJ1-3; v_call: TRBV21-1; cdr3_length: 15; cdr3_aa: CASSKAGGTGNTIYF
clone_size: once; j_call: TRBJ1-6; v_call: TRBV27; cdr3_length: 13; cdr3_aa: CASSLVEESPLHF
clone_size: NA; j_call: TRBJ2-7; v_call: TRBV6-5; cdr3_length: 15; cdr3_aa: CASSHVSQGSDEQYF
clone_size: NA; j_call: TRBJ1-1; v_call: TRBV30; cdr3_length: 19; cdr3_aa: CAWSVVGPTGFGMNTEAFF
clone_size: NA; j_call: TRBJ1-1; v_call: TRBV12-3/TRBV12-4; cdr3_length: 13; cdr3_aa: CASSLDQDTEAFF
clone_size: NA; j_call: TRBJ1-2; v_call: TRBV28; cdr3_length: 14; cdr3_aa: CASSLSQGARGYTF
clone_size: NA; j_call: TRBJ2-2; v_call: TRBV7-9; cdr3_length: 12; cdr3_aa: CASSAGTGELFF
clone_size: NA; j_call: TRBJ1-5; v_call: TRBV27; cdr3_length: 14; cdr3_aa: CASGRQGGNQPQHF
clone_size: NA; j_call: TRBJ2-7; v_call: TRBV19; cdr3_length: 19; cdr3_aa: CASSQRGWTSGVSSYEQYF
clone_size: NA; j_call: TRBJ2-2; v_call: TRBV11-2; cdr3_length: 15; cdr3_aa: CASSLGQGYTGELFF
clone_size: NA; j_call: TRBJ1-1; v_call: TRBV5-1; cdr3_length: 14; cdr3_aa: CASSFGPGNTEAFF
clone_size: NA; j_call: TRBJ2-6; v_call: TRBV19; cdr3_length: 22; cdr3_aa: CASRPQGSPSLPPSSGANVLTF
clone_size: NA; j_call: TRBJ1-5; v_call: TRBV9; cdr3_length: 17; cdr3_aa: CARFRGDRGKRFQPQHF
clone_size: NA; j_call: TRBJ1-6; v_call: TRBV15; cdr3_length: 16; cdr3_aa: CATSRDLAGLGPPLHF
clone_size: NA; j_call: TRBJ1-2; v_call: TRBV18; cdr3_length: 14; cdr3_aa: CASSPGQGPGGYTF
clone_size: NA; j_call: TRBJ1-1; v_call: TRBV14; cdr3_length: 15; cdr3_aa: CASSQAGAGGTEAFF
clone_size: NA; j_call: TRBJ1-6; v_call: TRBV18; cdr3_length: 15; cdr3_aa: CASSPRGLSNSPLHF